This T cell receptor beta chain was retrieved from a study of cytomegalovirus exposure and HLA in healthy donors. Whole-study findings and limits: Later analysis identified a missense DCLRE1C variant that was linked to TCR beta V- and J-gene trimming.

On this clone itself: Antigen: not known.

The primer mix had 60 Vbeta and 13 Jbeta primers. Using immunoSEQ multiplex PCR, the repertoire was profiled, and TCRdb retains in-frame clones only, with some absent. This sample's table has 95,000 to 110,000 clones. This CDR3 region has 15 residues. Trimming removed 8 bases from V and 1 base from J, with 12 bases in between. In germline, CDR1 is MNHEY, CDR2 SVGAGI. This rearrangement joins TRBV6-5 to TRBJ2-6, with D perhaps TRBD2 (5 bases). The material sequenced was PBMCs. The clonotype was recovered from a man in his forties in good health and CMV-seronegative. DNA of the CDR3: TGTGCCAGCCCTCTCCGGGGATCTGGGGCCAACGTCCTGACTTTC. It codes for CASPLRGSGANVLTF.